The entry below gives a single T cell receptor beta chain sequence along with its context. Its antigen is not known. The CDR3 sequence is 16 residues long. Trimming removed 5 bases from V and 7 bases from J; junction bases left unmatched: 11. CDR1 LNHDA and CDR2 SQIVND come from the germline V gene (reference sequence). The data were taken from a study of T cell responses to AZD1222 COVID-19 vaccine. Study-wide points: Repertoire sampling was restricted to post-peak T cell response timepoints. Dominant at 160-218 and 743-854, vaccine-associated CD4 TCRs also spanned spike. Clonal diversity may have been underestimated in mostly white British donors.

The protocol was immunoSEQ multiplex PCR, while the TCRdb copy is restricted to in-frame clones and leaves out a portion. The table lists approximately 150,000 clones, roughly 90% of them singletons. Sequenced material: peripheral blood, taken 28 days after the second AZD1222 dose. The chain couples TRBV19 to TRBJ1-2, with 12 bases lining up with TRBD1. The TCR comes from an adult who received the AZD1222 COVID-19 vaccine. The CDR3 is CASSLTGTGGAFGYTF. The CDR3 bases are TGTGCCAGTAGTTTAACCGGGACAGGGGGCGCATTTGGCTACACCTTC.